The clone carrying this TCR beta chain showed up many times. What it recognizes is unknown. The data were taken from a study of metastatic and nonmetastatic thyroid tumors. The wider study: Repertoires were compared across blood and tumor or nodule tissue from malignant and benign thyroid patients. Study outcomes and limitations: Versus benign nodules, malignant thyroid tumors reportedly had significantly higher TCR beta diversity, in blood and tumor.

Original data processing: Construction of a distant-metastasis classifier for papillary thyroid cancer relied on CDR3 differences across clinicopathological groups. TCRdb re-clonotyped the PCR reads via MiXCR. The V and J calls come from TCRdb's annotation, not from the publication. The sample comprises 20,000 to 25,000 clones, around 21% of which are singletons, and 25% to 35% rests with the top ten. CDR1 is MDHEN and CDR2 is SYDVKM in the germline V gene. CDR3 length: 12 amino acids. Every patient was untreated before thyroid surgery. The sample taken for sequencing was blood. This clonotype was obtained from a female donor with papillary thyroid cancer or a benign thyroid nodule (not recorded which). Some clones in this sample may be carry-over from other donors' samples. The rearrangement links TRBV28 to TRBJ1-1; no firm D call. The CDR3 bases are TGTGCTTCCCAAGAGTTTGCCACTGAAGCTTTCTTT. It translates to CASQEFATEAFF.